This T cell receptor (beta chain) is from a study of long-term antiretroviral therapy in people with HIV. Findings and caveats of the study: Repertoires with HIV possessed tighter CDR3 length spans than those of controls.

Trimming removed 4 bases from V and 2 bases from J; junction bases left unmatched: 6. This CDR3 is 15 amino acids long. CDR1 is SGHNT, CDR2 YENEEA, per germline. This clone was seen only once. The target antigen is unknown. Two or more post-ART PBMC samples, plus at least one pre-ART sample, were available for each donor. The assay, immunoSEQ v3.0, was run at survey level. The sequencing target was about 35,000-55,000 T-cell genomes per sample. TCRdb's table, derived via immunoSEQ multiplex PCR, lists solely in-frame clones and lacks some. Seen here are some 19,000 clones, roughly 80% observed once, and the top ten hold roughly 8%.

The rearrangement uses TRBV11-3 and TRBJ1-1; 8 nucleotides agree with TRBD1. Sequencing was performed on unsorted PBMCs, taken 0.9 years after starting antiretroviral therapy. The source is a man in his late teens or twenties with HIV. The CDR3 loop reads CASSSGGTGNTEAFF. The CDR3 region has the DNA TGTGCCAGCAGCTCGGGGGGGACAGGAAACACTGAAGCTTTCTTT.